This T cell receptor beta chain was observed in a study of T cells in Graves' hyperthyroidism and ophthalmopathy. This clonotype was seen a single time. TCR beta CDR3 regions were amplified from RNA transcripts. A first-round RT-PCR of the TCR CDR3 used the HTBI primer set. TCRdb re-called the multiplex PCR reads through MiXCR, storing one row per CDR3 protein. The data contain about 360,000 distinct CDR3 sequences, roughly an eighth of them singletons. Graves' hyperthyroidism qualified as stable when ophthalmopathy did not progress within 18 months. Patients showing uncontrolled infection, other autoimmune disease, pregnancy or lactation were ineligible. Fresh 10 ml peripheral blood yielded PBMCs. The sequencing input was blood. This TCR derives from a woman younger than 30 with Graves' hyperthyroidism.

This CDR3 is CASSQALDRGQETQYF. CDR3 sequence (DNA): TGTGCCAGCAGCCAAGCATTGGACAGGGGGCAAGAGACCCAGTACTTC. The rearrangement links TRBV3-1 to TRBJ2-5; 10 nucleotides match TRBD1. Trimming cost V 1 base and J 2 bases; bases outside gene matches: 4. The CDR3 runs to 16 residues. Germline lookup yields CDR1 LGHDT and CDR2 YNNKEL (reference sequence).